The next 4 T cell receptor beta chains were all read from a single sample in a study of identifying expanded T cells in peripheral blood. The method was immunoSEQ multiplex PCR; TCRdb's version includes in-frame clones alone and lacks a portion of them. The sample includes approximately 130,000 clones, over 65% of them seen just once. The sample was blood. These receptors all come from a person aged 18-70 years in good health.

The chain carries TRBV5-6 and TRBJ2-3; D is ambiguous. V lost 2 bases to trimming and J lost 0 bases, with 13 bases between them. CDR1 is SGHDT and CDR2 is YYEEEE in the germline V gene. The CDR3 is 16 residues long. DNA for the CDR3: TGTGCCAGCAGCTTACTTTTGGGGATTAGCACAGATACGCAGTATTTT. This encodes CASSLLLGISTDTQYF.

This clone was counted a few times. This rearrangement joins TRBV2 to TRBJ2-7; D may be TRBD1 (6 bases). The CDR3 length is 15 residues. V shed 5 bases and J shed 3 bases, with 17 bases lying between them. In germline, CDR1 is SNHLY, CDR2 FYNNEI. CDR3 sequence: CASSQSGTSVYEQYF. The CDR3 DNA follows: TGTGCCAGCAGTCAATCCGGGACATCGGTCTACGAGCAGTACTTC.

The DNA for the CDR3 is TGTGCCAGCAGTTACCACCGGACAGCTGAGAATTCACCCCTCCACTTT. Translated, it gives CASSYHRTAENSPLHF. V gene TRBV6-6 combines with J gene TRBJ1-6; D may be TRBD1 (6 bases). V dropped 2 bases and J dropped 7 bases, with 15 bases sitting between them. Germline CDR1 is MNHNY and CDR2 is SVGAGI (reference sequence). CDR3 size: 16 residues.

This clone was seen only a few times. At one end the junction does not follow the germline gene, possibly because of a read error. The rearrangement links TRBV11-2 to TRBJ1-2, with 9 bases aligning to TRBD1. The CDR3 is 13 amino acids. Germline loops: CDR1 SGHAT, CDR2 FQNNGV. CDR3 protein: CASSRDRGVKESF. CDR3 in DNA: TGTGCCAGCAGCCGCGACAGGGGGGTAAAAGAAAGTTTC. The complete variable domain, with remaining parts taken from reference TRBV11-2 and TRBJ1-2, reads EAGVAQSPRYKIIEKRQSVAFWCNPISGHATLYWYQQILGQGPKLLIQFQNNGVVDDSQLPKDRFSAERLKGVDSTLKIQPAKLEDSAVYLCASSRDRGVKESFGSGTRLTVV.